This is a list of T cell receptor beta chains from one sample in a study of Ad26.COV2.S vaccination and SARS-CoV-2 variants. Repertoires were generated with immunoSEQ multiplex PCR, while TCRdb's copy carries only in-frame clones and drops some. Of around 450,000 clones in the sample, around 87% were seen once. The sample was peripheral blood, taken in a trial of Ad26.COV2.S vaccine versus placebo. The origin of the receptors is a person between 18 and 60 years old who received the Ad26.COV2.S COVID-19 vaccine or a placebo. Each CDR3 is given with its conserved first and last residue. D genes are given only for firm matches. Clone size is shown for a subset of rows, as once, few, many or a class of expanded clone.

clone_size | d_call | j_call | v_call | cdr3_nt | cdr3_aa
NA | NA | TRBJ2-1 | TRBV7-2 | TGTGCCAGCAGCCGGTGGAGGGGACCCTACAATGAGCAGTTCTTC | CASSRWRGPYNEQFF
once | TRBD2 | TRBJ2-1 | TRBV10-3 | TGTGCCATCAGTGTTGCGGGGGGGTCCAATGAGCAGTTCTTC | CAISVAGGSNEQFF
once | TRBD1 | TRBJ2-2 | TRBV6-2/TRBV6-3 | TGTGCCAGCAGTTACCGTACCTCCTACAGGGGCGGGGAGCTGTTTTTT | CASSYRTSYRGGELFF
NA | TRBD1 | TRBJ1-2 | TRBV28 | TGTGCCAGTACCTCTCAGGGGGGTACCTATGGCTACACCTTC | CASTSQGGTYGYTF
NA | NA | TRBJ2-2 | TRBV10-3 | TGTGCCATCAGTGAGTTGGGGGCCGACACCGGGGAGCTGTTTTTT | CAISELGADTGELFF
NA | TRBD1 | TRBJ1-2 | TRBV10-1 | TGCGCCAGCAGTGCAACCGGGACAGGGATCTCCCTTTGCTATGGCTACACCTTC | CASSATGTGISLCYGYTF
NA | TRBD2 | TRBJ2-7 | TRBV5-4 | TGTGCCAGCAGCTGGGGAGGGGAGCAGTACTTC | CASSWGGEQYF
NA | NA | TRBJ1-1 | TRBV14 | TGTGCCAGCAGCCAAGGGAGGACACGAACCACTGAAGCTTTCTTT | CASSQGRTRTTEAFF
NA | NA | TRBJ2-3 | TRBV28 | TGTGCCAGCAGTTTACGTGGGGGAAGCACAGATACGCAGTATTTT | CASSLRGGSTDTQYF
NA | NA | TRBJ2-7 | TRBV4-2 | TGTGCCAGCAGCCCGCAGGCGGGGTTGGCCTACGAGCAGTACTTC | CASSPQAGLAYEQYF
NA | NA | TRBJ2-5 | TRBV28 | TGTGCCAGCAGCCTGAGGGCGGGGGACAGAGAGACCCAGTACTTC | CASSLRAGDRETQYF
few | NA | TRBJ1-6 | TRBV30 | TGTGCCTGGGACGCCAGCTCCTATAATTCACCCCTCCACTTT | CAWDASSYNSPLHF
NA | NA | TRBJ1-5 | TRBV6-1 | TGTGCCAGCAGTGAAGCAAGCAGGCATAGCAATCAGCCCCAGCATTTT | CASSEASRHSNQPQHF
NA | NA | TRBJ2-1 | TRBV28 | TGTGCCAGCAGTTACACAGTTGGGGGTTCCTACAATGAGCAGTTCTTC | CASSYTVGGSYNEQFF
NA | NA | TRBJ1-2 | TRBV12-3/TRBV12-4 | TGTGCCAGCAGTTTATCCAGGGGCTACACCTTC | CASSLSRGYTF
NA | TRBD2 | TRBJ2-7 | TRBV5-8 | TGTGCCAGCAGGAGACTAGCGGGGCGCCACGAGCAGTACTTC | CASRRLAGRHEQYF
NA | TRBD2 | TRBJ2-1 | TRBV7-8 | TGTGCCAGCAGCACCCGGACTAGCGGGGGGGCCGGTGAGCAGTTCTTC | CASSTRTSGGAGEQFF
NA | NA | TRBJ2-1 | TRBV28 | TGTGCCAGCACCCCCAGTCCCGGCAATGAGCAGTTCTTC | CASTPSPGNEQFF
NA | NA | TRBJ2-3 | TRBV21-1 | TGTGCCAGCAGCCTACGGAGACTCGGGGAGGGTACGCAGTATTTT | CASSLRRLGEGTQYF
NA | TRBD2 | TRBJ2-3 | TRBV3-1/TRBV3-2 | TGTGCCAGCAGCCAAACCCGACTAGCGGGGGGAAATACGCAGTATTTT | CASSQTRLAGGNTQYF
once | NA | TRBJ2-2 | TRBV11-2 | TGTGCCAGCAGCTTTTTCGGCCCCCTCTCCGCCGGGGAGCTGTTTTTT | CASSFFGPLSAGELFF
NA | NA | TRBJ1-1 | TRBV27 | TGTGCCAGCAGTTTCCTCTCGAGGGCCGGGGGCACTGAAGCTTTCTTT | CASSFLSRAGGTEAFF
once | NA | TRBJ1-2 | TRBV29-1 | TGCAGCGTCCCCCCGGAGGGGCAGGGTGCTTATGGCTACACCTTC | CSVPPEGQGAYGYTF
NA | NA | TRBJ2-3 | TRBV4-3 | TGCGCCAGCAGCCAAGGCGGGCTAGCAAGGCAGTATTTT | CASSQGGLARQYF
NA | NA | TRBJ1-5 | TRBV28 | TGTGCCAGCAGTTACCCCGGGAGACGTAGCAATCAGCCCCAGCATTTT | CASSYPGRRSNQPQHF
few | NA | TRBJ2-3 | TRBV7-9 | TGTGCCAGCAGCTTAGATCAGACAGATACGCAGTATTTT | CASSLDQTDTQYF
NA | NA | TRBJ2-2 | TRBV9 | TGTGCCAGCAGCGTAGCCCGGACCGGGAACACCGGGGAGCTGTTTTTT | CASSVARTGNTGELFF
NA | TRBD2 | TRBJ2-3 | TRBV7-6 | TGTGCCAGCAGCCCAAGGACTAGCGGGGCCTCAGGAGATACGCAGTATTTT | CASSPRTSGASGDTQYF
NA | TRBD2 | TRBJ2-3 | TRBV3-1/TRBV3-2 | TGTGCCAGCAGCCTCGGACTAGCGGGTGCTAGCACAGATACGCAGTATTTT | CASSLGLAGASTDTQYF
NA | TRBD1 | TRBJ1-5 | TRBV27 | TGTGCCAGCAGTCAGGGGGCCAGTCTGCCCCAGCATTTT | CASSQGASLPQHF
NA | NA | TRBJ1-2 | TRBV9 | TGTGCCAGCAGCCCTCGCGGGGGAAGGGATGGCTACACCTTC | CASSPRGGRDGYTF
NA | TRBD1 | TRBJ1-2 | TRBV6-5 | TGTGCCAGCAGCCGAGACAGGGTCTATGGCTACACCTTC | CASSRDRVYGYTF
NA | NA | TRBJ2-3 | TRBV5-1 | TGCGCCAGCAGCTTGGCTTTGGGGAACGCAGATACGCAGTATTTT | CASSLALGNADTQYF
NA | NA | TRBJ2-7 | TRBV19 | TGTGCCAGTAGTATCTCGGATTCGGACGAGCAGTACTTC | CASSISDSDEQYF
NA | NA | TRBJ2-5 | TRBV11-2 | TGTGCCAGCAGCTCCAAGTGGTCCCTGGGAGAGACCCAGTACTTC | CASSSKWSLGETQYF
NA | NA | TRBJ2-1 | TRBV7-2 | TGTGCCAGCAGCTTATCCGGCAATGAGCAGTTCTTC | CASSLSGNEQFF
NA | TRBD2 | TRBJ2-5 | TRBV5-5 | TGTGCCAGCAGCTTGGGGGGGACTAGGGGGTCCCAAGAGACCCAGTACTTC | CASSLGGTRGSQETQYF
NA | NA | TRBJ1-3 | TRBV9 | TGTGCCAGCAGCGTAGACCGAAACACCATATATTTT | CASSVDRNTIYF
NA | NA | TRBJ2-3 | TRBV7-6 | TGTGCCAGCAGCTTGGGGGTTAGCACAGATACGCAGTATTTT | CASSLGVSTDTQYF
once | TRBD2 | TRBJ2-7 | TRBV28 | TGTGCCAGCAGCACCCTCTGGCGGGGGGCCTACGAGCAGTACTTC | CASSTLWRGAYEQYF
NA | TRBD1 | TRBJ2-5 | TRBV9 | TGTGCCAGCAGCGTAGGAGGGACAGGAAGGGAAGAGACCCAGTACTTC | CASSVGGTGREETQYF
NA | NA | TRBJ2-1 | TRBV7-9 | TGTGCCAGCAGAGCCGGGGGTTATGCCGGCCCTGAGCAGTTCTTC | CASRAGGYAGPEQFF
NA | NA | TRBJ2-2 | TRBV6-2/TRBV6-3 | TGTGCCAGCAGTTCTAGACCGCCTTCGAACGGCGGGGAGCTGTTTTTT | CASSSRPPSNGGELFF
NA | TRBD1 | TRBJ1-1 | TRBV27 | TGTGCCAGCAGCAAGACAGGGGCGCTGAAGTCTGAAGCTTTCTTT | CASSKTGALKSEAFF
NA | TRBD1 | TRBJ2-7 | TRBV28 | TGTGCCACCCACCTTACAGGGGGAGAGCAGTACTTC | CATHLTGGEQYF
NA | TRBD1 | TRBJ2-1 | TRBV6-6 | TGTGCCAGCAGTTACGAGCTATGGACAGGGGAGCTATTCTTC | CASSYELWTGELFF
NA | TRBD1 | TRBJ1-1 | TRBV30 | TGTGCCTTATACAGGGGAAGGGACACTGAAGCTTTCTTT | CALYRGRDTEAFF
NA | NA | TRBJ2-1 | TRBV7-9 | TGTGCCAGCAGCCCCAATGCGGGGGCCCACAATGAGCAGTTCTTC | CASSPNAGAHNEQFF
NA | NA | TRBJ1-3 | TRBV7-2 | TGTGCCAGCAGCCAAGAAAACGCCCGCACTGGAAACACCATATATTTT | CASSQENARTGNTIYF
NA | TRBD1 | TRBJ2-1 | TRBV29-1 | TGCAGCGCTCCGGGACAGGGGATGGTCAATGAGCAGTTCTTC | CSAPGQGMVNEQFF
NA | NA | TRBJ1-2 | TRBV28 | TGTGCCAGCAGAGGGGCGGCTAACTATGGCTACACCTTC | CASRGAANYGYTF